This entry features one T cell receptor (beta chain) sequence. The CDR3 goes on 3 residues after the read ends, and that part is filled in from the germline J gene. TCRdb's table, derived via immunoSEQ multiplex PCR, lists solely in-frame clones and lacks some. Its table lists around 13,000 clones. This sample is part of a study of Tregs in tolerant kidney transplant recipients. The nonmyeloablative bone marrow transplants came from related graft donors, with transient mixed chimerism. The V end lost 5 bases, the J end lost 0 bases, and 5 bases lay between the germline ends. The CDR3 spans 12 residues. Germline CDR1 MDHEN, CDR2 SYDVKM.

This specimen consisted of CD8+ T cells from blood (PBMCs), obtained 6 months after the transplant. J is TRBJ2-7 and V is TRBV28; D ambiguous. The sequence was obtained from a human patient who received a combined kidney and bone marrow transplant. Part of the T cell pool may stem from the graft donor. Incomplete CDR3 DNA: TGTGCCAGCAGTCCAGGCTCCTACGAG. Translated: CASSPGSYE. The whole CDR3 protein is CASSPGSYEQYF.